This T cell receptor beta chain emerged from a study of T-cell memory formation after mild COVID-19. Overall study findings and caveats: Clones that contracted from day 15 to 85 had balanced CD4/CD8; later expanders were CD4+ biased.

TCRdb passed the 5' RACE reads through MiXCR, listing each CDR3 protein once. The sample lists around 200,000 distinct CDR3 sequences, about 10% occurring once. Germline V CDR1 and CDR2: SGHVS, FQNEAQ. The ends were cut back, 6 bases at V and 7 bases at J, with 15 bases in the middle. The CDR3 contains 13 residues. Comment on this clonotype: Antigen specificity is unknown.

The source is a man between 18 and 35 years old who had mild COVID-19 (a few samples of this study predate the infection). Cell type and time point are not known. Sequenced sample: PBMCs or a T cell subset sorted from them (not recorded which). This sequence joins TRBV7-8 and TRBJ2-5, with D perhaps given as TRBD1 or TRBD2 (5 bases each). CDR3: CASRRRDAGTQYF. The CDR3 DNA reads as TGTGCCAGCAGGAGACGGGACGCCGGGACCCAGTACTTC.